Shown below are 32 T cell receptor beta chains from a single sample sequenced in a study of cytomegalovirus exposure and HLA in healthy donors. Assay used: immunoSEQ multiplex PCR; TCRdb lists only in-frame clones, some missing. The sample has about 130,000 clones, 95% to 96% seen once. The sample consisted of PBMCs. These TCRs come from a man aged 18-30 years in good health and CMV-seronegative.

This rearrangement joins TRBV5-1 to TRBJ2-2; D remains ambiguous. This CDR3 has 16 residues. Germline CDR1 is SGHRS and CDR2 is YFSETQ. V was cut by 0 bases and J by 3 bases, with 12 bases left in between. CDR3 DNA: TGCGCCAGCAGCTTGGGAACTCCCTATTACACCGGGGAGCTGTTTTTT. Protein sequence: CASSLGTPYYTGELFF.

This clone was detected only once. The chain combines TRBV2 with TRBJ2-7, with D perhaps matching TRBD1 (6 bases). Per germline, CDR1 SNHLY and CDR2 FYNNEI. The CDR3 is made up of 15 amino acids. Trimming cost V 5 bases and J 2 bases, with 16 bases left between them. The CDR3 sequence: CASSPGTQPAYEQYF. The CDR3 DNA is TGTGCCAGCAGTCCCGGGACACAGCCCGCCTACGAGCAGTACTTC.

The CDR3 sequence: CASSVGTGGTHEQYF. CDR3 bases: TGTGCCAGCAGCGTGGGGACAGGGGGTACCCACGAGCAGTACTTC. This rearrangement joins TRBV9 to TRBJ2-7, with 11 bases matching TRBD1. The CDR3 consists of 15 residues. Germline V gene data show CDR1 as SGDLS and CDR2 as YYNGEE. J lost 5 bases, V lost 2 bases, and 6 bases had no gene match.

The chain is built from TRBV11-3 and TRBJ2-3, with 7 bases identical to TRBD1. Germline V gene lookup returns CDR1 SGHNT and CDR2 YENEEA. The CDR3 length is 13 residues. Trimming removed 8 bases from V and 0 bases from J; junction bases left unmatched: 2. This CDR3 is CASGRGSTDTQYF. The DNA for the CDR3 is TGTGCCAGCGGCAGGGGGAGCACAGATACGCAGTATTTT. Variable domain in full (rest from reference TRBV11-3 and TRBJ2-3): EAGVVQSPRYKIIEKKQPVAFWCNPISGHNTLYWYLQNLGQGPELLIRYENEEAVDDSQLPKDRFSAERLKGVDSTLKIQPAELGDSAVYLCASGRGSTDTQYFGPGTRLTVL.

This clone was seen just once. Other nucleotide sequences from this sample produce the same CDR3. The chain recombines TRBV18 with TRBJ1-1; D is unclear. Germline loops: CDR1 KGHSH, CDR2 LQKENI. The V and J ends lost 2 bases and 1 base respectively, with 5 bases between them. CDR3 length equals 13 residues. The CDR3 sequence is CASSPSGNTEAFF. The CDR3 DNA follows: TGTGCCAGCTCACCATCGGGGAACACTGAAGCTTTCTTT.

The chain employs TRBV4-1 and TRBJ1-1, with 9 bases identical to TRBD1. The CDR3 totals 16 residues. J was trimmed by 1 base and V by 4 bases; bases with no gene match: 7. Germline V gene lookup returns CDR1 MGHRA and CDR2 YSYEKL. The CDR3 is CASSRWSDRGNTEAFF. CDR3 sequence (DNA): TGCGCCAGCAGCCGCTGGTCGGACAGGGGGAACACTGAAGCTTTCTTT.

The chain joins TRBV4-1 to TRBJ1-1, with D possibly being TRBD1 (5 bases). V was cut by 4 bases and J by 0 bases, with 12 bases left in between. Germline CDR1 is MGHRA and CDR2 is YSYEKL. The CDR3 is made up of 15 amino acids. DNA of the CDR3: TGCGCCAGCAGCCCAGTTGTGGGGCTGAACACTGAAGCTTTCTTT. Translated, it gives CASSPVVGLNTEAFF.

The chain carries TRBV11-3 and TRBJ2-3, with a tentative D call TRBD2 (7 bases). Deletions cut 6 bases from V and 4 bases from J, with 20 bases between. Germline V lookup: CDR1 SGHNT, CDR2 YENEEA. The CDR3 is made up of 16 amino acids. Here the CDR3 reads CASSSRRGGWADTQYF. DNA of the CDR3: TGTGCCAGCAGTTCTCGCAGGGGAGGGTGGGCAGATACGCAGTATTTT. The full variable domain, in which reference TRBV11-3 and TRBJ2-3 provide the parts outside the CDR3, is EAGVVQSPRYKIIEKKQPVAFWCNPISGHNTLYWYLQNLGQGPELLIRYENEEAVDDSQLPKDRFSAERLKGVDSTLKIQPAELGDSAVYLCASSSRRGGWADTQYFGPGTRLTVL.

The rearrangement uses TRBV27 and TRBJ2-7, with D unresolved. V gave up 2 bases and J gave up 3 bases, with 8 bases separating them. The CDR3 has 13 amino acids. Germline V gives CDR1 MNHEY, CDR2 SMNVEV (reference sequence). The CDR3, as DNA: TGTGCCAGCAGTTTAGGGCAGAACTACGAGCAGTACTTC. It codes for CASSLGQNYEQYF.

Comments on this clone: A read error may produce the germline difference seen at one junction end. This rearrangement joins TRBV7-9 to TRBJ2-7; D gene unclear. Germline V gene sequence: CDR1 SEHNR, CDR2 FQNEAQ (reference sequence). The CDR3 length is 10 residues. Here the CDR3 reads CASSSSEQYF. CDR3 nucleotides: TGTGCCAGCAGTTCCTCCGAGCAGTACTTC.

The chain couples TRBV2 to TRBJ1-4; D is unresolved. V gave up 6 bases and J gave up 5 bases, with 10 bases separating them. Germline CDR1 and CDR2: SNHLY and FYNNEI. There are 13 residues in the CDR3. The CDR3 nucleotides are TGTGCCAGCAGGAGAACAGAGAATGAAAAACTGTTTTTT. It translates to CASRRTENEKLFF. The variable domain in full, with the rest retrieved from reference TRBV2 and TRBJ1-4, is EPEVTQTPSHQVTQMGQEVILRCVPISNHLYFYWYRQILGQKVEFLVSFYNNEISEKSEIFDDQFSVERPDGSNFTLKIRSTKLEDSAMYFCASRRTENEKLFFGSGTQLSVL.

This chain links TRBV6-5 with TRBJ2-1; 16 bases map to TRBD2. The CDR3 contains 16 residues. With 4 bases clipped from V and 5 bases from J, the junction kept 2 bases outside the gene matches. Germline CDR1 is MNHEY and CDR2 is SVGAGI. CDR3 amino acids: CASSSGLAGGDNEQFF. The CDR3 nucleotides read TGTGCCAGCAGTTCGGGACTAGCGGGAGGGGACAATGAGCAGTTCTTC.

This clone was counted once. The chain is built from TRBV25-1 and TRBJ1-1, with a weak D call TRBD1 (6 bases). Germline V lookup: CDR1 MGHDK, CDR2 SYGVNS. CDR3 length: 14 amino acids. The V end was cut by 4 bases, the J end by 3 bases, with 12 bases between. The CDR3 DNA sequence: TGTGCCAGCAGTGTCCGGACAGTGCACACTGAAGCTTTCTTT. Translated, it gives CASSVRTVHTEAFF.

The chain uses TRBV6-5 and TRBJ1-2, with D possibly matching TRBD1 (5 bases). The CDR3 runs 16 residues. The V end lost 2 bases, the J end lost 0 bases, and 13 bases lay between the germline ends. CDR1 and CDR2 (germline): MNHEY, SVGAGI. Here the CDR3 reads CASSYDDRGSNYGYTF. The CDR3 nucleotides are TGTGCCAGCAGTTACGACGATCGGGGGTCTAACTATGGCTACACCTTC.

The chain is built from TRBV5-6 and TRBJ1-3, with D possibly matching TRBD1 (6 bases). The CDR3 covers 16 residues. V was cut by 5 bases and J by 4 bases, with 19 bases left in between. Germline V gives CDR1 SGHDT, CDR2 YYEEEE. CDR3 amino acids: CASSRTGSTVGNTIYF. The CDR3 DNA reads TGTGCCAGCAGTCGAACAGGGAGCACCGTAGGAAACACCATATATTTT.

The CDR3 is CASSPEAGPTYEQYF. As DNA, the CDR3 is TGCGCCAGCAGCCCGGAGGCAGGACCCACCTACGAGCAGTACTTC. The rearrangement links TRBV5-1 to TRBJ2-7; tentative D call: TRBD2 (5 bases). Germline CDR1 and CDR2: SGHRS and YFSETQ. The ends were cut back, 4 bases at V and 2 bases at J, with 16 bases in the middle. The CDR3 is made up of 15 amino acids.

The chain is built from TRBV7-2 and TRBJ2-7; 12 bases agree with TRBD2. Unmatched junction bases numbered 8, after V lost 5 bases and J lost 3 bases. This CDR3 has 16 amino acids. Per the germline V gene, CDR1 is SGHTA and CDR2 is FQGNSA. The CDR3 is CASSLGTSGLNYEQYF. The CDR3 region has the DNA TGTGCCAGCAGCCTAGGGACTAGCGGGCTCAACTACGAGCAGTACTTC. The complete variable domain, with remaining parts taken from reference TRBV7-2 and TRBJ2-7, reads GAGVSQSPSNKVTEKGKDVELRCDPISGHTALYWYRQSLGQGLEFLIYFQGNSAPDKSGLPSDRFSAERTGGSVSTLTIQRTQQEDSAVYLCASSLGTSGLNYEQYFGPGTRLTVT.

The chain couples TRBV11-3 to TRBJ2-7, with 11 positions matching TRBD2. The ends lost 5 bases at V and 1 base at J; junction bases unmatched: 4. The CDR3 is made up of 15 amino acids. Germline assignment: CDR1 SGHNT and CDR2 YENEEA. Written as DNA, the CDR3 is TGTGCCAGCAGCCCCGGGACTAGCGGTTCCTACGAGCAGTACTTC. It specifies CASSPGTSGSYEQYF.

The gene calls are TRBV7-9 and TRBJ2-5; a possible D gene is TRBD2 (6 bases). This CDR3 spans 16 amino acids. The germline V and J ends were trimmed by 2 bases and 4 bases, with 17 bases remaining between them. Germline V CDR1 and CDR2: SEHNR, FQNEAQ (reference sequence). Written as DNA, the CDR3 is TGTGCCAGCAGCTTAACGTCGGAGGGCCGGGGAGAGACCCAGTACTTC. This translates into CASSLTSEGRGETQYF.

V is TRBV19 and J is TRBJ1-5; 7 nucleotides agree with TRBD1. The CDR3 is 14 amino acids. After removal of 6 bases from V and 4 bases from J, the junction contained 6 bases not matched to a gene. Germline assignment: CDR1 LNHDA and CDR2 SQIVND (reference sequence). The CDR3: CASRVGGGNQPQHF. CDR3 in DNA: TGTGCCAGTAGGGTAGGGGGCGGTAATCAGCCCCAGCATTTT. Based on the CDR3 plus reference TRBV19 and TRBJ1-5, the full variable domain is DGGITQSPKYLFRKEGQNVTLSCEQNLNHDAMYWYRQDPGQGLRLIYYSQIVNDFQKGDIAEGYSVSREKKESFPLTVTSAQKNPTAFYLCASRVGGGNQPQHFGDGTRLSIL.

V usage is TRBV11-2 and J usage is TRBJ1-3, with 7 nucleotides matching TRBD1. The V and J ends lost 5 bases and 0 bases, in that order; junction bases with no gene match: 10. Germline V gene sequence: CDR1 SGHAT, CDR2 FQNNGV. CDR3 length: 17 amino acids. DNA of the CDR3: TGTGCCAGCAGCACGGATCTCGGGACAGCCTCTGGAAACACCATATATTTT. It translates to CASSTDLGTASGNTIYF.

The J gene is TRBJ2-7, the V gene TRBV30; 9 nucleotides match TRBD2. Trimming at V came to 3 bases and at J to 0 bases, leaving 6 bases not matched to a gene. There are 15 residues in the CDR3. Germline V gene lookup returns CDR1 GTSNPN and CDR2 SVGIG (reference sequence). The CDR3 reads CAWRASGTFSYEQYF. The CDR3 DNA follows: TGTGCCTGGAGAGCTAGCGGGACTTTCTCCTACGAGCAGTACTTC.

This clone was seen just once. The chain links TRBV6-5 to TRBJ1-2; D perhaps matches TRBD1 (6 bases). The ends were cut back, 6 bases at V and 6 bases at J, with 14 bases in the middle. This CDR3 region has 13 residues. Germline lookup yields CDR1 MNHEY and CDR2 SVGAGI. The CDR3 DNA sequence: TGTGCCAGCAGACCCCAGGGGAGAGATGGCTACACCTTC. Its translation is CASRPQGRDGYTF.

This CDR3 reads CASSPLAGERTGELFF. The CDR3 nucleotides are TGCGCCAGCAGCCCACTAGCGGGAGAAAGGACCGGGGAGCTGTTTTTT. The rearrangement uses TRBV5-1 and TRBJ2-2; TRBD2 aligns across 11 bases. This CDR3 is built from 16 residues. Trimming at V came to 4 bases and at J to 5 bases, leaving 7 bases not matched to a gene. Looked up from germline, CDR1 is SGHRS and CDR2 is YFSETQ.

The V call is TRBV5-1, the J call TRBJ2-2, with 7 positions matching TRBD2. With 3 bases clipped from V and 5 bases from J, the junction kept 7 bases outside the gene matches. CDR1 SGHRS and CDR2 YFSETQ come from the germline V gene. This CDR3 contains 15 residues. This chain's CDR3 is CASSWAGARTGELFF. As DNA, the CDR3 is TGCGCCAGCAGCTGGGCGGGAGCTCGGACCGGGGAGCTGTTTTTT.

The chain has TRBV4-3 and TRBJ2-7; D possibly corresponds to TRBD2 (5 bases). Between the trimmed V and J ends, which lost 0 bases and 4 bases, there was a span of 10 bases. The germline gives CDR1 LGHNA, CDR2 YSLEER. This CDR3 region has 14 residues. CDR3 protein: CASSQEIRGYEQYF. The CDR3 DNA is TGCGCCAGCAGCCAAGAAATCCGGGGATACGAGCAGTACTTC.

CDR3 sequence reads: CASSHRPTNEKLFF. DNA for the CDR3: TGTGCCAGCAGCCACAGACCAACTAATGAAAAACTGTTTTTT. The rearrangement uses TRBV5-6 and TRBJ1-4; D not resolved. The CDR3 runs 14 residues. CDR1 SGHDT and CDR2 YYEEEE come from the germline V gene. V was pared by 4 bases and J by 0 bases, with 7 bases between.

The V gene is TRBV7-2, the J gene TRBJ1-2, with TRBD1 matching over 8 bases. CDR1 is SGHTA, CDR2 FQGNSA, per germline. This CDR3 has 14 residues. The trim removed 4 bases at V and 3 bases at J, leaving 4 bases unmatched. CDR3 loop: CASSSDRGHYGYTF. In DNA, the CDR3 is TGTGCCAGCAGCTCAGACAGGGGTCACTATGGCTACACCTTC.

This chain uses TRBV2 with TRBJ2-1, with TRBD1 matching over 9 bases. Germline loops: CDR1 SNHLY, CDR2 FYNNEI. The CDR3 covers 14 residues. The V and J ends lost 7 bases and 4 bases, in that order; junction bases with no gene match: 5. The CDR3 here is CASNEGQGYNEQFF. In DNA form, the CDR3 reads TGTGCCAGCAATGAGGGACAGGGATACAATGAGCAGTTCTTC.

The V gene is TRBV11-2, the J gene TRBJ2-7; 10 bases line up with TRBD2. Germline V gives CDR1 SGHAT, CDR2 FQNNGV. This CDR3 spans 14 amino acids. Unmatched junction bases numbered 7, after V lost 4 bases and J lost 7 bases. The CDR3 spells CASSSGLAVWEQYF. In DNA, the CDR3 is TGTGCCAGCAGCTCTGGACTAGCGGTCTGGGAGCAGTACTTC.

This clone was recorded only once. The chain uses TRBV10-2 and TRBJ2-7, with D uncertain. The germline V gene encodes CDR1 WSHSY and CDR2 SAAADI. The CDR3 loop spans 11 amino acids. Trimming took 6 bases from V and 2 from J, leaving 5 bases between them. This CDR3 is CASRTTYEQYF. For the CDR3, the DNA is TGCGCCAGCAGGACAACCTACGAGCAGTACTTC.

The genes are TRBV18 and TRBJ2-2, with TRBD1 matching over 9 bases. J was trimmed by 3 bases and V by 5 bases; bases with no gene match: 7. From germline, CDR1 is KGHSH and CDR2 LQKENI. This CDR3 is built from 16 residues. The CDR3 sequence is CASSTSQGAHTGELFF. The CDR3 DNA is TGTGCCAGCTCAACATCACAGGGGGCGCACACCGGGGAGCTGTTTTTT.